This T cell receptor (beta chain) was documented in a study of CD8+CD57+ T cells in acquired aplastic anemia (dated by TCRdb to the late 2010s). In the study overall: On average, sorted CD4+ and CD8+ cells yielded around 3.1 ug of extracted DNA, with a range of about 0.17 to 27.4 ug. A CD8+CD57+ expansion meant a frequency higher than the mean frequency seen in healthy subjects.

Results the study describes overall, beyond this receptor: Roughly 29 CD8+ CDR3 sequences were found to be shared between patients and controls, but these sequences appeared to be highly expressed in patients and within the immunodominant clones of the patients. Patients and healthy controls showed no significant difference in CD8+ Simpson's diversity (P=0.060).

Spanning cysteine to phenylalanine, the CDR3 consists of 13 amino acids. Of all the DNA, just the CDR3 is kept, 39 bases in frame from base 1. Based on the germline V gene (reference sequence), the CDR1 and CDR2 sequences are LNHDA and SQIVND. The germline ends are 12 bases apart after V is trimmed by 5 bases and J by 7 bases. Turning to this clonotype: The antigen this receptor binds is unknown. Per-base qualities were not stored, and no clone one base away is much larger.

The patients picked for sequencing were ones in whom flow cytometry had shown an expansion of CD8+CD57+ cells. All patients had severe acquired aplastic anemia diagnosed by International Study of Aplastic Anemia and Agranulocytosis and Camitta criteria. No therapy had been received by the patients at the time of blood sampling. TCR repertoires of sorted CD4+ and CD8+ blood T cells from severe aplastic anemia patients and healthy subjects were deep-sequenced in the study. Patients were enrolled under clinicaltrials.gov protocols 00001620, 01623167, 00001397, 00071045, 00081523 and 00961064 in the USA. Ficoll-Paque density gradient centrifugation was used to isolate peripheral blood mononuclear cells. Before DNA extraction, CD4+ and CD8+ T cells were sorted by FACS or by magnetic beads. Genomic DNA was used as template for profiling of TCR beta VDJ combinations and CDR3 sequences. TCR repertoire sequencing was run on an Illumina HiSeq 2000. Concerning the study's data processing: Repertoire assessment relied on Simpson's diversity index, CDR3 size and DJ length profiles, and TRBV/TRBJ rearrangement plots. Whichever DNA sequence was most abundant in the deep sequencing data was defined as the immunodominant clone. CDR3 amino acid sequences were screened for sharing across subjects and were compared with published repertoires and the VDJdb database. TCRdb took the public reads, trimmed them with fastp at Q25, ran MiXCR for clone calling and kept in-frame beta chains. Identical CDR3 protein sequences are pooled into one entry, listed with their most common genes and DNA. These V and J calls rely on TCRdb rather than the paper's analysis. Across this sample there are just over 40,000 distinct CDR3 sequences, with less than 65% seen only once. Roughly 65% of the sample is held by the ten biggest clonotypes.

The sequenced material came from sorted CD4+, CD8+, or CD8+CD57+ T cells (not recorded which) from PBMCs. The rearranged segments are TRBV19 and TRBJ1-5; a tentative D call is TRBD1 (6 bases match). The sequence was collected from a human donor with aplastic anemia. The nucleotides are TGTGCCAGTAGTGTAGGACAGCCCCAGCCCCAGCATTTT. It translates to CASSVGQPQPQHF.